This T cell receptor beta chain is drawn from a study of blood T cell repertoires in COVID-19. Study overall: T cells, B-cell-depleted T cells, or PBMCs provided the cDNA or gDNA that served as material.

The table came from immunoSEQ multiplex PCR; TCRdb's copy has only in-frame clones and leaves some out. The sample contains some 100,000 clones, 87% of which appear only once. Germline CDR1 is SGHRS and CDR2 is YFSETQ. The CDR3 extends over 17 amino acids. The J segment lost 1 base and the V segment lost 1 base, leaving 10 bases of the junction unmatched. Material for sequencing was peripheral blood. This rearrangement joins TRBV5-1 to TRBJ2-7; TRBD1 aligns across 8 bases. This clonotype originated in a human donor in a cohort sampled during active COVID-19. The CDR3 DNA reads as TGCGCCAGCAGCTTGTCTTGGGACAGGTGGATATCCTACGAGCAGTACTTC. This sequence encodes CASSLSWDRWISYEQYF. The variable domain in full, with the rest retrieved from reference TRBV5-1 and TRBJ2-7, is KAGVTQTPRYLIKTRGQQVTLSCSPISGHRSVSWYQQTPGQGLQFLFEYFSETQRNKGNFPGRFSGRQFSNSRSEMNVSTLELGDSALYLCASSLSWDRWISYEQYFGPGTRLTVT.